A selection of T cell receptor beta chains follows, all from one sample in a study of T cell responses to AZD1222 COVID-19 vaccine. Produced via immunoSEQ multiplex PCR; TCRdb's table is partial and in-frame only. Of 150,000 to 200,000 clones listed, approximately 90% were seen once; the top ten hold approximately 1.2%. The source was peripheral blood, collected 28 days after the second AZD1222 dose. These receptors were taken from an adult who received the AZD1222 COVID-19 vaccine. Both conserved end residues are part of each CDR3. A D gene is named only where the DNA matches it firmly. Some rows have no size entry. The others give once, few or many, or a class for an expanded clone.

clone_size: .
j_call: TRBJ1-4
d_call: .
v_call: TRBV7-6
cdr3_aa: CASSSEDWTDNEKLFF
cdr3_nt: TGTGCCAGCAGCTCCGAAGATTGGACTGATAATGAAAAACTGTTTTTT

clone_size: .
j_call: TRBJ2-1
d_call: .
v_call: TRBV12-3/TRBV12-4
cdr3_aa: CASRPEYNEQFF
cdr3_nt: TGTGCCAGCCGGCCCGAGTACAATGAGCAGTTCTTC

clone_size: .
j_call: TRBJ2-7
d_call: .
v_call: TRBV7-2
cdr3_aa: CASSSTLNVGEQYF
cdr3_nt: TGTGCCAGCAGTTCTACTCTCAATGTGGGGGAGCAGTACTTC

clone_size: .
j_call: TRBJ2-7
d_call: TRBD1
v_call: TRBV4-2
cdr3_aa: CASSQDWTGVYEQYF
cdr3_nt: TGTGCCAGCAGCCAAGACTGGACAGGGGTTTACGAGCAGTACTTC

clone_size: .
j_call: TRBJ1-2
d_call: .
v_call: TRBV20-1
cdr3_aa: CSASSQVFNYGYTF
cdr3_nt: TGCAGTGCTAGTTCCCAGGTCTTTAACTATGGCTACACCTTC

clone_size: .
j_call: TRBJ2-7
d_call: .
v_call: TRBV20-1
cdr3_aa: CSALADEQYF
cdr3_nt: TGCAGTGCCCTCGCAGACGAGCAGTACTTC

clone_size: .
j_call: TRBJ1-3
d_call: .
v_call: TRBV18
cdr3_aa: CASSPHPATVSGNTIYF
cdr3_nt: TGTGCCAGCTCACCACATCCGGCAACAGTCTCTGGAAACACCATATATTTT

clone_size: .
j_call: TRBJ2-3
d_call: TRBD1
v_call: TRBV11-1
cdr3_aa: CASSRAGDRGSDTQYF
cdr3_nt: TGTGCCAGCAGCCGGGCGGGGGACAGGGGATCTGATACGCAGTATTTT

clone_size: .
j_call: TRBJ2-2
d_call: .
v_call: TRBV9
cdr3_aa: CASSGGPNTGELFF
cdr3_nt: TGTGCCAGCTCAGGAGGGCCTAACACCGGGGAGCTGTTTTTT

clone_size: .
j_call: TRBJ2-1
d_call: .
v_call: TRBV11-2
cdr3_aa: CASSRPGPDEQFF
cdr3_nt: TGTGCCAGCAGCAGGCCGGGACCCGATGAGCAGTTCTTC

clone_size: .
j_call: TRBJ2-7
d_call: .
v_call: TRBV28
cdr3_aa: CASSSGSSYEQYF
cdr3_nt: TGTGCCAGCAGCTCAGGGAGCTCCTACGAGCAGTACTTC

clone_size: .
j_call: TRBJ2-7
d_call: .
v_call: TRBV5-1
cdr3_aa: CASSLGSQGYSYEQYF
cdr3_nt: TGCGCCAGCAGCCTTGGGTCCCAGGGGTACTCCTACGAGCAGTACTTC

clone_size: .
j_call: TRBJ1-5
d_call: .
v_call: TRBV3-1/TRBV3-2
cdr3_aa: CASSQAGLGNQPQHF
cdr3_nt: TGTGCCAGCAGCCAAGCGGGGCTGGGCAATCAGCCCCAGCATTTT

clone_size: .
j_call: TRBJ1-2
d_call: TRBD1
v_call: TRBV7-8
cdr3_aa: CASSWTGVINYGYTF
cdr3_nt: TGTGCCAGCAGCTGGACAGGGGTTATTAACTATGGCTACACCTTC

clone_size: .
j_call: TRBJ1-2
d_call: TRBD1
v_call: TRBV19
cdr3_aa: CASSIDLETGINGYTF
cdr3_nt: TGTGCCAGTAGTATAGACCTTGAGACAGGGATCAATGGCTACACCTTC

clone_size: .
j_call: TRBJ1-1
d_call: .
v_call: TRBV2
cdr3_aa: CASSKGWGNTEAFF
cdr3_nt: TGTGCCAGCAGCAAGGGGTGGGGGAACACTGAAGCTTTCTTT

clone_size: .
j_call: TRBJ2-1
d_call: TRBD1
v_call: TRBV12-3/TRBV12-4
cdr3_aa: CASSGQGAQFF
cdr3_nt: TGTGCCAGCAGTGGACAGGGGGCACAGTTCTTC

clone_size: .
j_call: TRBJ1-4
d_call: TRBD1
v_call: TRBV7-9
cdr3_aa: CASSPYAGGEKLFF
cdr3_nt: TGTGCCAGCAGCCCTTATGCAGGGGGTGAAAAACTGTTTTTT

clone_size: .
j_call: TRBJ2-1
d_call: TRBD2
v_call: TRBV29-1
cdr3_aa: CSVEAGLAGGRSYNEQFF
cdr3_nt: TGCAGCGTTGAAGCGGGACTAGCGGGAGGGCGATCCTACAATGAGCAGTTCTTC

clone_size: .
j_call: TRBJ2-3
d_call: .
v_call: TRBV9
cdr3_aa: CASSVDGGGAAGDTQYF
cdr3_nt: TGTGCCAGCAGCGTTGACGGCGGCGGGGCGGCCGGAGATACGCAGTATTTT

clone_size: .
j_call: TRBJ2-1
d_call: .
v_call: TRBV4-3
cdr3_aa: CASSQEGGRALSYNEQFF
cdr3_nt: TGCGCCAGCAGCCAAGAGGGGGGCAGGGCCCTCTCCTACAATGAGCAGTTCTTC

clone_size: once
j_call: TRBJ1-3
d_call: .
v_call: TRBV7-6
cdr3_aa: CASSPKGDRSSSGNTIYF
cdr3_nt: TGTGCCAGCAGCCCCAAGGGGGACCGAAGTAGCTCTGGAAACACCATATATTTT

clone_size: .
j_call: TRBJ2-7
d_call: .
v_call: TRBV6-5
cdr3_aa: CASSYSSQGGVEQYF
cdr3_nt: TGTGCCAGCAGTTACTCGAGCCAGGGGGGGGTCGAGCAGTACTTC

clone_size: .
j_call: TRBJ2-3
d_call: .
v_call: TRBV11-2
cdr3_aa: CASSLVSGPGTDTQYF
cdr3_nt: TGTGCCAGCAGCTTGGTGTCGGGCCCGGGGACAGATACGCAGTATTTT

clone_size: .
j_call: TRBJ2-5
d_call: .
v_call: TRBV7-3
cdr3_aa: CASSLESRGGETQYF
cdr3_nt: TGTGCCAGCAGCTTAGAGTCCAGGGGTGGAGAGACCCAGTACTTC

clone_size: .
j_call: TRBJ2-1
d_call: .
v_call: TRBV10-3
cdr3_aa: CAISERGGDEQFF
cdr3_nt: TGTGCCATCAGTGAAAGAGGGGGGGATGAGCAGTTCTTC

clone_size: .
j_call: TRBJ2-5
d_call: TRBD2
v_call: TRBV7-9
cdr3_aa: CASSPRPSGGFQETQYF
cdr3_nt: TGTGCCAGCAGCCCTCGCCCGAGCGGGGGGTTCCAAGAGACCCAGTACTTC

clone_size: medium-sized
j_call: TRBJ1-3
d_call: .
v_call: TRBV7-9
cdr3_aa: CASSLTLGYRNTIYF
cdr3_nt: TGTGCCAGCAGCCTTACCTTGGGGTATAGAAACACCATATATTTT

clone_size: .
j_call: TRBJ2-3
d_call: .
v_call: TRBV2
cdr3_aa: CASILGMGPDTQYF
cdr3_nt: TGTGCCAGCATTCTAGGGATGGGGCCAGATACGCAGTATTTT

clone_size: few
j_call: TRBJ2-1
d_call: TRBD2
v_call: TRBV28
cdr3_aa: CASNDPAGVREQFF
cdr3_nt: TGTGCCAGCAATGATCCAGCGGGAGTCCGTGAGCAGTTCTTC

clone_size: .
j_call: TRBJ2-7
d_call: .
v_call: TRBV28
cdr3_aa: CASSLNRVREQYF
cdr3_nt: TGTGCCAGCAGTTTGAACAGGGTCAGGGAGCAGTACTTC

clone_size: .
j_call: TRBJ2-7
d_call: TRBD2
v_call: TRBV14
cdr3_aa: CASSPGLAGGTYEQYF
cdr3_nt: TGTGCCAGCAGTCCAGGACTAGCGGGAGGGACGTACGAGCAGTACTTC

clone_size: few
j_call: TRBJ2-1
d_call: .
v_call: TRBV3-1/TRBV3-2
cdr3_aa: CASSQEVAGLWGNEQFF
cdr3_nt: TGTGCCAGCAGCCAAGAAGTAGCCGGCTTGTGGGGCAATGAGCAGTTCTTC

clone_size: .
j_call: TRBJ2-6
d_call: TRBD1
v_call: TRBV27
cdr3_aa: CASSLFGTGSSGANVLTF
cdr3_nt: TGTGCCAGCAGTTTATTTGGGACAGGGAGCTCTGGGGCCAACGTCCTGACTTTC

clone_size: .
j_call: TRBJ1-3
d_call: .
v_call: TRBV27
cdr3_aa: CASSLQGQSGNTIYF
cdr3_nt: TGTGCCAGCAGTTTGCAGGGACAAAGCGGAAACACCATATATTTT

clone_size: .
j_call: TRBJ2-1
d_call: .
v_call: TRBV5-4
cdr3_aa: CASSLDAGAPYNEQFF
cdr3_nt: TGTGCCAGCAGCTTGGATGCGGGGGCCCCCTACAATGAGCAGTTCTTC

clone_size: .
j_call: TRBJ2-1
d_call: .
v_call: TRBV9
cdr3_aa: CASSVDPGTAYNEQFF
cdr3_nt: TGTGCCAGCAGCGTAGATCCCGGGACGGCCTACAATGAGCAGTTCTTC

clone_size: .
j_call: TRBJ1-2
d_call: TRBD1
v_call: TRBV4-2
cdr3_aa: CASSERSDRAGGYTF
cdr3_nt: TGTGCCAGCAGCGAGAGATCGGACAGGGCGGGTGGCTACACCTTC

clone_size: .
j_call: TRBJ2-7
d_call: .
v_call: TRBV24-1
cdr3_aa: CATIFYEQYF
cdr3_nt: TGTGCCACCATTTTCTACGAGCAGTACTTC

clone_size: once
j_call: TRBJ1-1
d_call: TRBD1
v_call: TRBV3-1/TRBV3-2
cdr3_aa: CASVDRAGGTEAFF
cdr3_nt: TGTGCCAGCGTGGACAGGGCGGGAGGCACTGAAGCTTTCTTT

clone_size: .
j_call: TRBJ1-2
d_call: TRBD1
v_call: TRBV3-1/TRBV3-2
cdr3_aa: CASSQDLRQGGYGYTF
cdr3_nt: TGTGCCAGCAGCCAAGATCTTAGACAGGGTGGCTATGGCTACACCTTC

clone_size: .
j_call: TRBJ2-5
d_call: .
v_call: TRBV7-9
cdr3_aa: CASSQAGTVQETQYF
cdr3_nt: TGTGCCAGCAGCCAAGCGGGGACAGTCCAAGAGACCCAGTACTTC

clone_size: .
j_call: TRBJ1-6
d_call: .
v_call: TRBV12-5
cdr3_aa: CASGLGQVFSPLHF
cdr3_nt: TGTGCTAGTGGTTTAGGGCAGGTTTTCTCACCCCTCCACTTT

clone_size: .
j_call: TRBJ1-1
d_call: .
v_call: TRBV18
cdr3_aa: CASSTKQSMNTEAFF
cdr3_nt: TGTGCCAGCTCTACCAAGCAGAGCATGAACACTGAAGCTTTCTTT